These T cell receptor beta chains were read from a single sample in a study of blood T cell repertoires in COVID-19. Sequencing used immunoSEQ multiplex PCR; TCRdb keeps in-frame clones, though not all of them. The sample shows just under 30,000 clones, 85% to 90% of them seen only once. The sequenced sample consisted of peripheral blood. The receptors stem from a man older than 75 with acute or convalescent COVID-19. Each CDR3 is given without its conserved first and last residue. Clone size, where shown, is once, few, many, or a class for clones that have expanded.

>TRBV5-4|TRBJ1-3|.
ASSQGGLTSGNTIY
>TRBV23-1|TRBJ1-2|.
ASSQSRREAANYGYT
>TRBV18|TRBJ1-5|.
ASSRTGGEGSNQPQH
>TRBV19|TRBJ2-5|once
ASSRQVEETQY
>TRBV25-1|TRBJ1-1|.
ASSENRDTEAF
>TRBV19|TRBJ1-2|.
ASSIGSGWNYGYT
>TRBV24-1|TRBJ2-1|.
ATSDIGTGMDEQF
>TRBV20-1|TRBJ2-7|.
SSGGHYEQY
>TRBV7-2|TRBJ2-5|.
ASSLVLAGGRKTQY
>TRBV2|TRBJ2-1|.
ASRFSGGPGNEQF
>TRBV24-1|TRBJ1-4|.
ATSDLMGEKLF
>TRBV20-1|TRBJ2-7|.
SASHRDYEQY
>TRBV4-1|TRBJ2-5|.
ASSRDRPKETQY
>TRBV6-1|TRBJ2-2|.
ASSESWGRGYTGELF
>TRBV9|TRBJ2-3|.
ASSPPGLAGQDTQY
>TRBV9|TRBJ1-1|.
ASSVDFGEAF
>TRBV19|TRBJ2-3|.
ASSPSGAGNTQY
>TRBV23-1|TRBJ1-5|.
ASSGQFNGSNQPQH
>TRBV30|TRBJ1-6|.
AWSVQRTGKSPLH
>TRBV18|TRBJ2-7|.
ASSPVLGQGVYEQY
>TRBV3-1/TRBV3-2|TRBJ2-2|.
ASSQGRTGAGELF
>TRBV5-1|TRBJ1-4|.
ASSPGTGSWGNEKLF
>TRBV19|TRBJ2-2|.
ASIPRGQSNTGELF
>TRBV21-1|TRBJ1-1|.
ASSKALWGEEDTEAF
>TRBV11-2|TRBJ2-3|.
ASSFKGQGASDTQY
>TRBV7-2|TRBJ1-2|.
ASSSVGATGYGYT
>TRBV5-4|TRBJ2-1|.
ASSAGQGNNEQF
>TRBV11-3|TRBJ2-1|.
ASSPRGGPNNEQF
>TRBV7-8|TRBJ2-5|.
ASSPKETQY
>TRBV19|TRBJ2-1|.
ASSRHRSSYNEQF
>TRBV18|TRBJ2-1|.
ASSPPLAGVNEQF
>TRBV5-1|TRBJ2-7|.
ASRVEGRPLNEQY
>TRBV5-1|TRBJ1-1|.
ASRPWAGGSSNTEAF
>TRBV2|TRBJ1-5|once
ASRGTGGRVNQPQH
>TRBV6-1|TRBJ1-1|once
ASSEVRSRGKTEAF
>TRBV19|TRBJ1-2|.
ASSMVRGLLGYT
>TRBV3-1/TRBV3-2|TRBJ1-4|.
ASSQDNDGGWGKLF
>TRBV27|TRBJ2-1|.
ASTGGSGPYNEQF
>TRBV19|TRBJ1-4|.
ATRSLGTGGGEKLF
>TRBV5-1|TRBJ2-1|.
ASSSPGGSYNEQF
>TRBV7-3|TRBJ1-1|.
ASSSYMNTEAF
>TRBV11-2|TRBJ1-2|once
ASSQPSKLSYT